Below are 29 T cell receptor beta chains sequenced from a single sample in a study of cytomegalovirus exposure and HLA in healthy donors. PCR was performed using 60 Vbeta and 13 Jbeta primers. Method: immunoSEQ multiplex PCR; TCRdb's copy keeps in-frame clones and lacks some. The data show 210,000 or so clones, approximately 87% seen once. Sample: PBMCs. The receptors were gathered from a human donor in good health.

This rearrangement joins TRBV5-1 to TRBJ1-2; no reliable D call. The CDR3 length is 13 residues. Germline V gene data show CDR1 as SGHRS and CDR2 as YFSETQ. The V end lost 4 bases, the J end lost 2 bases, and 9 bases lay between the germline ends. CDR3 sequence (DNA): TGCGCCAGCAGCACCGACGGGAACTATGGCTACACCTTC. Encoded protein: CASSTDGNYGYTF.

The V call is TRBV10-3, the J call TRBJ1-2, with TRBD1 matching over 7 bases. J lost 8 bases, V lost 3 bases, and 6 bases had no gene match. This CDR3 has 13 residues. Germline V gives CDR1 ENHRY, CDR2 SYGVKD. This CDR3 reads CAISEIGGVGYTF. The CDR3 nucleotides read TGTGCCATCAGTGAAATAGGGGGCGTAGGCTACACCTTC.

The rearrangement joins TRBV13 to TRBJ2-7; TRBD2 is a possible D gene (6 bases). V was trimmed by 5 bases and J by 2 bases, leaving 13 bases between them. Germline V gene data show CDR1 as PRHDT and CDR2 as FYEKMQ (reference sequence). There are 14 residues in the CDR3. As DNA, the CDR3 is TGTGCCAGCAGCCCCCGGGACTCCCCCTACGAGCAGTACTTC. Protein product: CASSPRDSPYEQYF. The whole variable domain, remainder taken from reference TRBV13 and TRBJ2-7, is AAGVIQSPRHLIKEKRETATLKCYPIPRHDTVYWYQQGPGQDPQFLISFYEKMQSDKGSIPDRFSAQQFSDYHSELNMSSLELGDSALYFCASSPRDSPYEQYFGPGTRLTVT.

This chain links TRBV9 with TRBJ1-1; D remains ambiguous. V was pared by 0 bases and J by 4 bases, with 10 bases between. CDR3 size: 14 residues. Germline V lookup: CDR1 SGDLS, CDR2 YYNGEE. The CDR3 sequence: CASSVEPSPTEAFF. The CDR3 DNA follows: TGTGCCAGCAGCGTAGAGCCGAGCCCCACTGAAGCTTTCTTT.

The chain couples TRBV7-9 to TRBJ2-1, with 8 positions matching TRBD1. The CDR3 is 15 residues long. The germline V gene encodes CDR1 SEHNR and CDR2 FQNEAQ (reference sequence). Trimming cost V 4 bases and J 5 bases; bases outside gene matches: 7. CDR3: CASSSSGTGNNEQFF. CDR3 sequence (DNA): TGTGCCAGCAGCTCATCCGGGACAGGCAACAATGAGCAGTTCTTC.

A note on this clone: An end of the junction differs from the germline gene, which may be a read error. This rearrangement joins TRBV7-3 to TRBJ2-3; D is possibly TRBD2 (5 bases). The CDR3 extends over 14 amino acids. Germline V gene lookup returns CDR1 SGHTA and CDR2 FQGTGA. CDR3 in DNA: TGTTCCAGCAGCTCTGGACTGCCGACAGATACGCAGTATTTT. This sequence encodes CSSSSGLPTDTQYF. The full variable domain, in which reference TRBV7-3 and TRBJ2-3 provide the parts outside the CDR3, is GAGVSQTPSNKVTEKGKYVELRCDPISGHTALYWYRQSLGQGPEFLIYFQGTGAADDSGLPNDRFFAVRPEGSVSTLKIQRTERGDSAVYLCSSSSGLPTDTQYFGPGTRLTVL.

The V call is TRBV4-1, the J call TRBJ2-1, with D tentatively TRBD2 (6 bases). V lost 4 bases to trimming and J lost 9 bases, with 13 bases between them. CDR3 size: 13 residues. Germline lookup yields CDR1 MGHRA and CDR2 YSYEKL. The CDR3 DNA is TGCGCCAGCAGCCGGATCCCCGGGGGTGAGCAGTTCTTC. This translates into CASSRIPGGEQFF.

The rearrangement joins TRBV10-1 to TRBJ2-7, with D tentatively TRBD1 (6 bases). The germline V gene has CDR1 WNHNN and CDR2 SYGVQD (reference sequence). CDR3 length: 14 amino acids. The V end lost 6 bases, the J end lost 0 bases, and 12 bases lay between the germline ends. The CDR3 reads CASSPRTASYEQYF. CDR3 nucleotides: TGCGCCAGCAGCCCTAGGACAGCCTCCTACGAGCAGTACTTC.

This clone was seen only once. The V gene is TRBV19, the J gene TRBJ2-5, with a possible D match to TRBD2 (6 bases). Trimming took off 10 bases at V and 4 bases at J, with 22 bases between the two ends. The CDR3 loop spans 15 amino acids. The germline gives CDR1 LNHDA, CDR2 SQIVND (reference sequence). The DNA for the CDR3 is TGTGCCACCAGCGGTGGTAGCGGAGTCGGAGAGACCCAGTACTTC. It is translated as CATSGGSGVGETQYF.

V gene TRBV4-3 combines with J gene TRBJ2-3, with TRBD2 matching 9 bases. The CDR3 runs 18 residues. J lost 0 bases, V lost 3 bases, and 10 bases had no gene match. The germline V gene encodes CDR1 LGHNA and CDR2 YSLEER. The CDR3 coding sequence is TGCGCCAGCAGCCAGTTGCTCGCGGGAGGGCCGAGCACAGATACGCAGTATTTT. Residues: CASSQLLAGGPSTDTQYF.

This chain links TRBV19 with TRBJ2-3, with 15 bases aligning to TRBD2. This CDR3 has 14 amino acids. The germline CDR1 and CDR2 sequences are LNHDA and SQIVND (reference sequence). V was pared by 9 bases and J by 5 bases, with 3 bases of the junction left unmatched. CDR3 sequence: CASGTSGRRDTQYF. The CDR3 nucleotides are TGTGCCAGCGGGACTAGCGGGAGGAGAGATACGCAGTATTTT.

As to this clone: At the DNA level, this CDR3 is encoded by other sequences in the same sample as well. The rearrangement uses TRBV12-5 and TRBJ2-3; D perhaps matches TRBD1 (6 bases). Trimming removed 11 bases at V and 3 bases at J, with 18 bases between. Germline V lookup: CDR1 LGHNT, CDR2 FRNRAP. The CDR3 is made up of 14 amino acids. CDR3 in DNA: TGTGCTGCCTCTACACAGGGAGAGACAGATACGCAGTATTTT. Its protein is CAASTQGETDTQYF.

The chain couples TRBV7-2 to TRBJ2-3, with 9 bases aligning to TRBD2. V was pared by 8 bases and J by 3 bases, with 6 bases of the junction left unmatched. Germline V gene data show CDR1 as SGHTA and CDR2 as FQGNSA. The CDR3 is 14 residues long. For the CDR3, the DNA is TGTGCCAGCCGACGCGGGGGGGCTACAGATACGCAGTATTTT. It codes for CASRRGGATDTQYF. The variable domain in full, completed from reference TRBV7-2 and TRBJ2-3, reads GAGVSQSPSNKVTEKGKDVELRCDPISGHTALYWYRQSLGQGLEFLIYFQGNSAPDKSGLPSDRFSAERTGGSVSTLTIQRTQQEDSAVYLCASRRGGATDTQYFGPGTRLTVL.

V and J are TRBV6-1 and TRBJ1-4, with D possibly being TRBD1 (5 bases). Trimming shortened V by 6 bases and J by 8 bases, and 10 bases separated the two germline ends. Germline-derived CDR1 and CDR2 are MNHNS and SASEGT. The CDR3 length is 12 residues. The CDR3 protein is CASRRRGEKLFF. CDR3 bases: TGTGCCAGCAGAAGGAGGGGCGAAAAACTGTTTTTT.

Turning to this clone: Other DNA sequences in this sample translate to the same CDR3. The V and J genes are TRBV5-1 and TRBJ1-1, with TRBD1 identical over 8 bases. The germline CDR1 and CDR2 sequences are SGHRS and YFSETQ. The V gene end was trimmed by 0 bases and the J gene end by 5 bases; junction bases not matched to a gene: 6. This CDR3 has 15 residues. The CDR3 bases are TGCGCCAGCAGCTTGGGTCAGGGGGCGCGTACTGAAGCTTTCTTT. It codes for CASSLGQGARTEAFF.

This rearrangement joins TRBV6-1 to TRBJ2-1, with 8 bases lining up with TRBD1. V trimming: 4 bases; J trimming: 7 bases; junction bases outside the gene matches: 3. CDR3 length equals 13 residues. Germline CDR1 is MNHNS and CDR2 is SASEGT. DNA of the CDR3: TGTGCCAGCAGTGGTTACAGGGGGAATGAGCAGTTCTTC. Translating it yields CASSGYRGNEQFF.

This clone has a single count. The CDR3 DNA is TGTGCCAGCAGGGTGGGCCTAAACACTGAAGCTTTCTTT. Translated, it gives CASRVGLNTEAFF. The rearrangement joins TRBV2 to TRBJ1-1, with D uncertain. CDR1 SNHLY and CDR2 FYNNEI come from the germline V gene. The CDR3 runs 13 residues. V dropped 6 bases and J dropped 2 bases, with 10 bases sitting between them. Combining the CDR3 with reference TRBV2 and TRBJ1-1 gives the whole variable domain EPEVTQTPSHQVTQMGQEVILRCVPISNHLYFYWYRQILGQKVEFLVSFYNNEISEKSEIFDDQFSVERPDGSNFTLKIRSTKLEDSAMYFCASRVGLNTEAFFGQGTRLTVV.

V usage is TRBV19 and J usage is TRBJ1-2; 10 nucleotides match TRBD1. Trimming removed 7 bases from V and 2 bases from J; junction bases left unmatched: 4. The germline CDR1 and CDR2 sequences are LNHDA and SQIVND (reference sequence). The CDR3 has 14 amino acids. CDR3 in DNA: TGTGCCAGTATCGACAGGGGGCAGAACTATGGCTACACCTTC. This codes for CASIDRGQNYGYTF.

This clone has only one observation. This chain connects TRBV5-5 to TRBJ1-5, with D perhaps TRBD1 (5 bases). Germline loops: CDR1 SGHKS, CDR2 YYEKEE (reference sequence). The V end was cut by 0 bases, the J end by 0 bases, with 10 bases between. There are 16 residues in the CDR3. The CDR3 sequence: CASSLGQGYSNQPQHF. The DNA for the CDR3 is TGTGCCAGCAGCTTGGGCCAGGGTTATAGCAATCAGCCCCAGCATTTT. The full variable domain, rest sourced from reference TRBV5-5 and TRBJ1-5, is DAGVTQSPTHLIKTRGQQVTLRCSPISGHKSVSWYQQVLGQGPQFIFQYYEKEERGRGNFPDRFSARQFPNYSSELNVNALLLGDSALYLCASSLGQGYSNQPQHFGDGTRLSIL.

In its sample, this clone was seen once. The chain carries TRBV11-2 and TRBJ2-7, with D possibly matching TRBD1 (7 bases). Trimming cost V 5 bases and J 4 bases, with 27 bases left between them. The CDR3 is made up of 18 amino acids. Germline-derived CDR1 and CDR2 are SGHAT and FQNNGV. Written as DNA, the CDR3 is TGTGCCAGCAGCCCCACTCAACGCCCCAGGGGGGAGGTTTACGAGCAGTACTTC. Translation: CASSPTQRPRGEVYEQYF.

This clone was observed a single time. This chain connects TRBV7-8 to TRBJ2-1; TRBD2 matches 12 bases. The V and J ends lost 1 base and 9 bases, in that order; junction bases with no gene match: 13. The CDR3 consists of 18 residues. From germline, CDR1 is SGHVS and CDR2 FQNEAQ. CDR3 nucleotide sequence: TGTGCCAGCAGCTTAGGTTTAATGGGGACTAGCGGGCGTGGTGAGCAGTTCTTC. This sequence encodes CASSLGLMGTSGRGEQFF. Full variable domain (missing parts from reference TRBV7-8 and TRBJ2-1): GAGVSQSPRYKVAKRGQDVALRCDPISGHVSLFWYQQALGQGPEFLTYFQNEAQLDKSGLPSDRFFAERPEGSVSTLKIQRTQQEDSAVYLCASSLGLMGTSGRGEQFFGPGTRLTVL.

The chain links TRBV19 to TRBJ1-4, with 10 nucleotides matching TRBD1. V lost 3 bases and J lost 7; bases outside the gene matches: 11. This CDR3 region has 17 residues. The germline CDR1 and CDR2 sequences are LNHDA and SQIVND (reference sequence). CDR3 residues: CASSIDRGLGLGEKLFF. The CDR3 DNA sequence: TGTGCCAGTAGTATCGACAGGGGGCTTGGACTAGGTGAAAAACTGTTTTTT.

This chain joins TRBV30 and TRBJ2-7; TRBD1 aligns across 12 bases. With 5 bases clipped from V and 6 bases from J, the junction kept 8 bases outside the gene matches. The CDR3 contains 14 residues. From germline, CDR1 is GTSNPN and CDR2 SVGIG (reference sequence). The CDR3 reads CAWSPGQGAGEQYF. In DNA, the CDR3 is TGTGCCTGGTCACCGGGACAGGGGGCGGGCGAGCAGTACTTC.

The chain carries TRBV5-1 and TRBJ2-7; 7 nucleotides match TRBD1. Germline CDR1 and CDR2: SGHRS and YFSETQ. The V and J ends lost 7 bases and 3 bases, in that order; junction bases with no gene match: 13. This CDR3 region has 15 residues. CDR3 loop: CASGQPGQPLYEQYF. The CDR3 DNA reads TGCGCCAGCGGTCAACCGGGACAGCCCCTCTACGAGCAGTACTTC.

This clone rates as medium-sized. The chain uses TRBV4-3 and TRBJ2-7; 9 positions agree with TRBD2. CDR1 is LGHNA, CDR2 YSLEER, per germline. The CDR3 has 17 residues. Trimming cost V 0 bases and J 2 bases; bases outside gene matches: 8. The CDR3 nucleotides read TGCGCCAGCAGCCAAGAAGCTAGCGGGAATAGTCCCTACGAGCAGTACTTC. This encodes CASSQEASGNSPYEQYF.

The chain joins TRBV27 to TRBJ1-1; D unresolved. CDR1 and CDR2 from the germline V gene are MNHEY and SMNVEV (reference sequence). This CDR3 has 13 residues. V lost 2 bases to trimming and J lost 1 base, with 5 bases between them. CDR3 protein: CASSLEWNTEAFF. The CDR3 region has the DNA TGTGCCAGCAGTTTAGAGTGGAACACTGAAGCTTTCTTT.

There are a few counts of this clone. This sequence joins TRBV6-6 and TRBJ2-7, with 11 bases that match TRBD2. Germline values: CDR1 MNHNY, CDR2 SVGAGI (reference sequence). V lost 6 bases and J lost 2; bases outside the gene matches: 6. CDR3 length: 15 residues. CDR3 amino acids: CASSPTSGATYEQYF. CDR3 nucleotide sequence: TGTGCCAGCAGCCCGACTAGCGGGGCAACCTACGAGCAGTACTTC.

A remark on this clone: Sequence at one end of the junction differs from germline and may be a read error. The V call is TRBV7-9, the J call TRBJ1-2, with D possibly matching TRBD1 (6 bases). CDR3 size: 16 residues. Germline V gene data show CDR1 as SEHNR and CDR2 as FQNEAQ (reference sequence). Written as DNA, the CDR3 is TGTTCCAGCAGCTCATTATCGGACAGCCTTAACTATGGCTACACCTTC. It is translated as CSSSSLSDSLNYGYTF.

J is TRBJ1-1 and V is TRBV19; the match to TRBD1 covers 8 bases. The CDR3 runs 14 residues. Germline V lookup: CDR1 LNHDA, CDR2 SQIVND (reference sequence). Trimming at V came to 5 bases and at J to 1 base, leaving 3 bases not matched to a gene. The CDR3 spells CASSATGGNTEAFF. The CDR3 DNA reads TGTGCCAGTAGTGCCACAGGGGGGAACACTGAAGCTTTCTTT.